This record concerns one T cell receptor beta chain sequence. These data belong to a study of post-analysis software for immune sequencing data. Incorporated into the TCR beta cDNA libraries were unique molecular identifiers, which served to reduce PCR and sequencing biases. TCRdb ran MiXCR on the PCR reads and lists one entry per CDR3 protein. The sample yields hundreds of thousands of distinct CDR3 sequences, under 70% seen once. Sequenced sample: blood. The receptor comes from a girl aged 5-17 years with multiple sclerosis.

The CDR3 DNA follows: TGCAGTGCTAGGACGGACAGGTCAGCGAACACTGAAGCTTTCTTT. Its protein is CSARTDRSANTEAFF. The rearrangement links TRBV20-1 to TRBJ1-1; the match to TRBD1 covers 7 bases. CDR3 length: 15 amino acids. CDR1 is DFQATT and CDR2 is SNEGSKA in the germline V gene (reference sequence). J was trimmed by 1 base and V by 3 bases; bases with no gene match: 8.